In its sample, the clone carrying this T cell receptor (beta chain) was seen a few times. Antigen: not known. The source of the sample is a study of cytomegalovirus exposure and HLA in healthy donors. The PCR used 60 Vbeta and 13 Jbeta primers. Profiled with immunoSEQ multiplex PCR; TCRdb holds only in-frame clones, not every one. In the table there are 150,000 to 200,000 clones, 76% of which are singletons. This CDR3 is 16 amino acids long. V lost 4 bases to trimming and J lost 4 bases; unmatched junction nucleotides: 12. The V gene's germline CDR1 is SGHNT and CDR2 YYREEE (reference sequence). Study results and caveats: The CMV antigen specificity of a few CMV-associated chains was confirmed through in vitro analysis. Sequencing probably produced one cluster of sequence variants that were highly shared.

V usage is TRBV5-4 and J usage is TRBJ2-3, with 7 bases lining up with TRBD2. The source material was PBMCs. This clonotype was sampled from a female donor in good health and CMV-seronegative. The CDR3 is CASSPGTNQGSDTQYF. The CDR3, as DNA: TGTGCCAGCAGCCCAGGGACTAACCAGGGTTCAGATACGCAGTATTTT. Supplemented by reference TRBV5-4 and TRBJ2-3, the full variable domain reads ETGVTQSPTHLIKTRGQQVTLRCSSQSGHNTVSWYQQALGQGPQFIFQYYREEENGRGNFPPRFSGLQFPNYSSELNVNALELDDSALYLCASSPGTNQGSDTQYFGPGTRLTVL.